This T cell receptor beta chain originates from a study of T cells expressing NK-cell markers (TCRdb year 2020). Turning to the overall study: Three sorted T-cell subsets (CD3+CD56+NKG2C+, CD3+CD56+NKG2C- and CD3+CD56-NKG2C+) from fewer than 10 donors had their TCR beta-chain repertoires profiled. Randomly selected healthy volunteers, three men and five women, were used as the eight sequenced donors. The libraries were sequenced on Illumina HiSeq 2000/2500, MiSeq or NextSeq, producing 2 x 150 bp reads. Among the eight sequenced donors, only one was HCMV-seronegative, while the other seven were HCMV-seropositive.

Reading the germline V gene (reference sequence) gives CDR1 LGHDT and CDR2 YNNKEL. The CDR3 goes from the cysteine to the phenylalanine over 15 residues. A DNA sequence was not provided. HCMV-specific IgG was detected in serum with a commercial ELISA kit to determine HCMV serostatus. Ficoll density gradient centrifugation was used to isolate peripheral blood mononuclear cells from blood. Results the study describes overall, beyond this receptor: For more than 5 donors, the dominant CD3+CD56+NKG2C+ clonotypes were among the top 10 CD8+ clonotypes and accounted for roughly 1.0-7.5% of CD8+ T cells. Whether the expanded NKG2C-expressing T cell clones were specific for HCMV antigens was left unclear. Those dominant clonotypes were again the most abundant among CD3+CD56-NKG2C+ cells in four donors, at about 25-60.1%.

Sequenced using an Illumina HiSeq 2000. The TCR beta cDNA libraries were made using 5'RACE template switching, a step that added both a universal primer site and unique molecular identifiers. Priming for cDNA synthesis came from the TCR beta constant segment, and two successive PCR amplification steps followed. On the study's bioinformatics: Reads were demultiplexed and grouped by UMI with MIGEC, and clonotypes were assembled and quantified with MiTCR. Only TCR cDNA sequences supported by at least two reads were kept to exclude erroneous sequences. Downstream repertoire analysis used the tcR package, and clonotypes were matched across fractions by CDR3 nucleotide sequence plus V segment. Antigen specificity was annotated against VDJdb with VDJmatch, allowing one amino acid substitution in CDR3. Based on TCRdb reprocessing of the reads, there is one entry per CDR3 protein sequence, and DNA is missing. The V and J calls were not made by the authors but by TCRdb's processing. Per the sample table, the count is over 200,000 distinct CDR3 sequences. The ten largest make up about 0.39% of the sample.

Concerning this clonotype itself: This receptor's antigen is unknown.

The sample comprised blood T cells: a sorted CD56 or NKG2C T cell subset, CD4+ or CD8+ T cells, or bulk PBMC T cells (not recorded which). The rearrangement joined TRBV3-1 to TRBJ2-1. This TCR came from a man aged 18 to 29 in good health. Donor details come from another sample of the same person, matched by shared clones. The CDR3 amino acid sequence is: CASSQDGRSYNEQFF.